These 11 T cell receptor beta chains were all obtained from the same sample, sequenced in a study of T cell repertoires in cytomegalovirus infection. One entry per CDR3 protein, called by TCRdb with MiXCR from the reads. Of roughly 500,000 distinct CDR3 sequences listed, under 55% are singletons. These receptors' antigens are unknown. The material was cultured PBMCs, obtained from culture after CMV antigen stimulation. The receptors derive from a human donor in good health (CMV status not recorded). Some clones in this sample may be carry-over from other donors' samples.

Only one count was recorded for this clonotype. This CDR3 reads CASSLVGTPVRSLFF. The CDR3 region has the DNA TGTGCCAGCAGCTTAGTCGGGACACCAGTGAGGAGTCTGTTTTTT. The chain uses TRBV11-2 and TRBJ1-4; perhaps TRBD1 as D (6 bases). Germline V gene lookup returns CDR1 SGHAT and CDR2 FQNNGV. The CDR3 contains 15 residues. The V and J ends lost 1 base and 14 bases respectively, with 20 bases between them.

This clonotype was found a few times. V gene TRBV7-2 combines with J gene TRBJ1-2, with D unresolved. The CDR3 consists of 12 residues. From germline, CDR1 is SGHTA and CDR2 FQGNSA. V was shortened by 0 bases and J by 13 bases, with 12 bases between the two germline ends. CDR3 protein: CASSLASEEGTF. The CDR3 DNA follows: TGTGCCAGCAGCTTAGCCTCTGAAGAGGGCACCTTC.

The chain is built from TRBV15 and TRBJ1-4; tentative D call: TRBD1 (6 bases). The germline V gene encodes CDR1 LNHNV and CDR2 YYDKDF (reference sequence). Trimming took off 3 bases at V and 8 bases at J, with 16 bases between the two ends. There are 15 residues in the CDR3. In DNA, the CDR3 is TGTGCCACCAGCAGTGCAGGACAGATTATAGAAAAACTGTTTTTT. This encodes CATSSAGQIIEKLFF.

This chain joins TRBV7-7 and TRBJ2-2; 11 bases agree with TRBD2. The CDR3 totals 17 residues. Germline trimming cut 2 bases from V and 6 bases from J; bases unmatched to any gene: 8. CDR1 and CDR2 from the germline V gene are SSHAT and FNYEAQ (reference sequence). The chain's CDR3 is CASSLTVTSGSSGELFF. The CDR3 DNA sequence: TGTGCCAGCAGCTTAACGGTTACTAGCGGGAGTTCCGGGGAGCTGTTTTTT.

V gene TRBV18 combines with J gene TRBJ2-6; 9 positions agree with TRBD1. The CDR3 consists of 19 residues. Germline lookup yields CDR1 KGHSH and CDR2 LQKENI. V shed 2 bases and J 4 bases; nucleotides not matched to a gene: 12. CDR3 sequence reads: CASSPYTGTGLGGANVLTF. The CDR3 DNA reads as TGTGCCAGCTCACCATACACCGGGACAGGGCTTGGAGGGGCCAACGTCCTGACTTTC.

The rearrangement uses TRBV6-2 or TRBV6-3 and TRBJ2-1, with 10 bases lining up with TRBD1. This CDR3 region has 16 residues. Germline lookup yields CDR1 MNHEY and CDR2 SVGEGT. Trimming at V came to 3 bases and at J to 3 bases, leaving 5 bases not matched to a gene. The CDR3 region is CASSYRTGGIYNEQFF. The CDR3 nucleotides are TGTGCCAGCAGTTATCGGACAGGGGGTATCTACAATGAGCAGTTCTTC.

The CDR3 DNA follows: TGCGCCAGCAGCTTGGGTGACCCGTACGAGCAGTACTTC. Protein sequence: CASSLGDPYEQYF. The genes are TRBV5-1 and TRBJ2-7; D is ambiguous. Per germline, CDR1 SGHRS and CDR2 YFSETQ. Trimming cost V 0 bases and J 4 bases, with 8 bases left between them. The CDR3 is 13 residues long.

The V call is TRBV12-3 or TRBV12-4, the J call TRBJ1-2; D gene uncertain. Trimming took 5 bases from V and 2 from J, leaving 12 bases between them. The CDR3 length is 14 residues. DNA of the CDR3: TGTGCCAGCAGTCCGCTCGGGCCCAACTATGGCTACACCTTC. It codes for CASSPLGPNYGYTF.

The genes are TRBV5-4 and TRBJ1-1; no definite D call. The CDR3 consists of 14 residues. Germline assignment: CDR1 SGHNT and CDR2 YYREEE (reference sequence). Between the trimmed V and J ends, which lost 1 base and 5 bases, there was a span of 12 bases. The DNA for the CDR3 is TGTGCCAGCAGCTTGCTCGGAAAGGAGACTGAAGCTTTCTTT. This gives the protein CASSLLGKETEAFF.

CDR3 region: CASSNQQGSGYTF. CDR3 DNA sequence: TGTGCCAGCAGCAATCAACAGGGGAGCGGCTACACCTTC. The gene calls are TRBV5-4 and TRBJ1-2; TRBD1 agrees at 7 bases. CDR1 and CDR2 (germline): SGHNT, YYREEE (reference sequence). Losses at the gene ends were 4 bases for V and 8 bases for J; bases not matched to a gene: 8. The CDR3 runs to 13 residues.

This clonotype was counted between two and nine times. The CDR3 protein is CASRPGGFDGYTF. The CDR3 DNA reads as TGTGCCAGCAGACCAGGGGGGTTCGATGGCTACACCTTC. V usage is TRBV12-3 or TRBV12-4 and J usage is TRBJ1-2; TRBD1 aligns across 7 bases. The length of the CDR3 is 13 residues. V was clipped by 6 bases and J by 6 bases; unmatched bases: 7.